This T cell receptor (beta chain) was obtained from a study of T cell repertoires in cytomegalovirus infection. The overall study: Both CMV infection and a matching HLA type were indicated by public TCR beta signatures.

V was cut by 6 bases and J by 2 bases, with 15 bases left in between. Germline lookup yields CDR1 SEHNR and CDR2 FQNEAQ (reference sequence). This CDR3 is built from 15 residues. Study results and limitations: Summed frequency of public TCR beta families distinguished CMV carriers with the relevant HLA. HLA-C-restricted TCR beta clonotypes specific for CMV led the ex vivo response.

This clonotype appeared a few times. Its antigen is unknown. TCRdb passed the reads through MiXCR, listing each CDR3 protein once. Among almost 300,000 distinct CDR3 sequences listed, 9.6% were seen once. Material for sequencing was PBMCs. The sequence derives from a human donor in good health (CMV status not recorded). Some clones in this sample may be carry-over from other donors' samples. The chain uses TRBV7-9 and TRBJ2-3; D is unclear. The CDR3 is CASRTGSILTDTQYF. The CDR3 nucleotides read TGTGCCAGCAGAACCGGGTCTATACTCACAGATACGCAGTATTTT.